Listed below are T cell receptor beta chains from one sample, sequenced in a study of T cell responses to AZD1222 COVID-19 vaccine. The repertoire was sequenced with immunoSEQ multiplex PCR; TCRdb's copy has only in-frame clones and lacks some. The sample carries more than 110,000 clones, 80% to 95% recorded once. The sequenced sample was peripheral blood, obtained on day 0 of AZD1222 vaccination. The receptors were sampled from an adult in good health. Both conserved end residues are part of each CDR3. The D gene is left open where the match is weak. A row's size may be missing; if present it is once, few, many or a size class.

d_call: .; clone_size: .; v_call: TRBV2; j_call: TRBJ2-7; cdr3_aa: CASSEMRSRAEQYF; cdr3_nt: TGTGCCAGCAGTGAAATGCGCAGTAGGGCCGAGCAGTACTTC
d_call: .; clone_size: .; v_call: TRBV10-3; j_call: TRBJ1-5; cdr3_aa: CAISELAGIQPQHF; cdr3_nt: TGTGCCATCAGTGAGTTGGCGGGGATTCAGCCCCAGCATTTT
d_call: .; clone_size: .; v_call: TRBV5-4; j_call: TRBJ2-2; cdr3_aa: CASSLPRGAGELFF; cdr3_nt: TGTGCCAGCAGCTTGCCTCGCGGGGCCGGGGAGCTGTTTTTT
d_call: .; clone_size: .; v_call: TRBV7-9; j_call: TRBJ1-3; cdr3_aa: CASSLVHDISGNTIYF; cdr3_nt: TGTGCCAGCAGCTTAGTGCATGATATCTCTGGAAACACCATATATTTT
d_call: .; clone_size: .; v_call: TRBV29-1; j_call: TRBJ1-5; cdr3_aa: CSVTGLDSNQPQHF; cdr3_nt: TGCAGCGTTACAGGGTTAGACAGCAATCAGCCCCAGCATTTT
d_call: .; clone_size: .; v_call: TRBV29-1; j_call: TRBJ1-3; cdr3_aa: CSVAGPGRWGNTIYF; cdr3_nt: TGCAGCGTCGCCGGGCCCGGGAGGTGGGGAAACACCATATATTTT
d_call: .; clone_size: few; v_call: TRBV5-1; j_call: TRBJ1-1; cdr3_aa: CASRMGVRDTEAFF; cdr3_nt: TGCGCCAGCAGAATGGGGGTGAGGGACACTGAAGCTTTCTTT
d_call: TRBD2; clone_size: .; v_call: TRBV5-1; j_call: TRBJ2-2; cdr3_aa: CASSGTSGYTGELFF; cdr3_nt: TGCGCCAGCTCCGGGACTAGCGGATACACCGGGGAGCTGTTTTTT
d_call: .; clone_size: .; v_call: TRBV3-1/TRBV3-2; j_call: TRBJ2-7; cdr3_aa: CASSRTSEQYF; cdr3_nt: TGTGCCAGCAGCCGAACTAGCGAGCAGTACTTC
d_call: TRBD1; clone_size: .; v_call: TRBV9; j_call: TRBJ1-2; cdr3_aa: CASSLMPGTGRDYGYTF; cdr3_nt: TGTGCCAGCAGCCTGATGCCCGGGACAGGGAGGGACTATGGCTACACCTTC
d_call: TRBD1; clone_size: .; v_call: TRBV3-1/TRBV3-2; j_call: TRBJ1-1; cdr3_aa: CASSLRDRGDTEAFF; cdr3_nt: TGTGCCAGCAGCCTCCGGGACAGGGGGGACACTGAAGCTTTCTTT
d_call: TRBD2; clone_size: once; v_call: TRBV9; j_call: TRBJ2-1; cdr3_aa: CASSGWLAGVNEQFF; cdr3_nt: TGTGCCAGCAGCGGGTGGCTAGCGGGAGTAAATGAGCAGTTCTTC
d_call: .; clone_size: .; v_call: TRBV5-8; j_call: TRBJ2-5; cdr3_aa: CASSPVVGRRETQYF; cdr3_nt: TGTGCCAGCAGCCCAGTGGTGGGGCGGCGAGAGACCCAGTACTTC
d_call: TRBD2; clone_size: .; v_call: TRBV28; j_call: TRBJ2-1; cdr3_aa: CAINRLATYNEQFF; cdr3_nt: TGTGCCATCAATAGACTAGCGACCTACAATGAGCAGTTCTTC
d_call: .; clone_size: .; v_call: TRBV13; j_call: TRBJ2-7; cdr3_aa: CASSLTGNTYEQYF; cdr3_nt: TGTGCCAGCAGCTTAACGGGGAATACCTACGAGCAGTACTTC
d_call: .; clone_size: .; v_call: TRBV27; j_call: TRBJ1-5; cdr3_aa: CASSPIGLGGQPQHF; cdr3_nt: TGTGCCAGCAGTCCTATCGGATTGGGCGGCCAGCCCCAGCATTTT
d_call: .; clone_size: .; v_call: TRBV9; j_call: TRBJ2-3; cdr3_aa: CASSVGGTTTDTQYF; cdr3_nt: TGTGCCAGCAGCGTAGGGGGGACCACCACAGATACGCAGTATTTT
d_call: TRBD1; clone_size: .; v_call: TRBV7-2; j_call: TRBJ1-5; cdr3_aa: CASSFGTGAQPQHF; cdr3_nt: TGTGCCAGCAGCTTTGGGACAGGGGCTCAGCCCCAGCATTTT
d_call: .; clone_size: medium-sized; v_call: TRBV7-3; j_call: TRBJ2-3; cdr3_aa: CASSLGLGDTDTQYF; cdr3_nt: TGTGCCAGCAGCTTAGGGCTAGGGGACACAGATACGCAGTATTTT
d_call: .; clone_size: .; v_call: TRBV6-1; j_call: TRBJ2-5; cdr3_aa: CASSERSQETQYF; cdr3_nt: TGTGCCAGCAGTGAACGGTCCCAAGAGACCCAGTACTTC
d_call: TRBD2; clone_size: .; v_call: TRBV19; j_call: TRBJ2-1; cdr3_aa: CASSITSGRALNEQFF; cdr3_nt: TGTGCCAGTAGTATAACTAGCGGGAGGGCCTTGAATGAGCAGTTCTTC
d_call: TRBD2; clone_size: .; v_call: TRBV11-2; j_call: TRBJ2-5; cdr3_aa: CASSLVRLAGGYQETQYF; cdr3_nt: TGTGCCAGCAGCTTAGTTCGGCTAGCGGGAGGATATCAAGAGACCCAGTACTTC
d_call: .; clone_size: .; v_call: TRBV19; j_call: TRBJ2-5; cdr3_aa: CASSPTSPKETQYF; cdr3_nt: TGTGCCAGTAGTCCGACAAGTCCCAAAGAGACCCAGTACTTC
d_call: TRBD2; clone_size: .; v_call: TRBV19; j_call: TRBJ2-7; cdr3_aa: CASRTGGGSYEQYF; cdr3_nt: TGTGCCAGCCGAACGGGGGGGGGCTCCTACGAGCAGTACTTC
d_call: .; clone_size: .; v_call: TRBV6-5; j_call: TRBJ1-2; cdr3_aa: CASRHPLGYGYTF; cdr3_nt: TGTGCCAGCAGACACCCCCTTGGCTATGGCTACACCTTC
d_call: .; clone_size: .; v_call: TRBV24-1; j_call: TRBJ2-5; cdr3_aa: CATSDALKTQETQYF; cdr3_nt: TGTGCCACCAGTGATGCTCTCAAGACCCAAGAGACCCAGTACTTC
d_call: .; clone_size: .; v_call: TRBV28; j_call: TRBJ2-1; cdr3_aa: CASSEIPGRKDNEQFF; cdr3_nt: TGTGCCAGCAGTGAAATTCCGGGACGGAAGGACAATGAGCAGTTCTTC
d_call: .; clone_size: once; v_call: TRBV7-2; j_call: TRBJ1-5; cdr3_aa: CASSLGGDPRNQPQHF; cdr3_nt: TGTGCCAGCAGCTTAGGTGGGGACCCTAGGAATCAGCCCCAGCATTTT
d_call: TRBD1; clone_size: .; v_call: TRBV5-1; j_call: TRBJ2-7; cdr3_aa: CASRTGTGVWRYEQYF; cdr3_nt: TGCGCCAGCAGAACCGGGACAGGGGTATGGAGATACGAGCAGTACTTC
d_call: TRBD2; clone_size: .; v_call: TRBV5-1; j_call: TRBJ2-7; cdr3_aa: CASSLEVAGEDEQYF; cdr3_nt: TGCGCCAGCAGCTTGGAGGTAGCGGGAGAAGACGAGCAGTACTTC
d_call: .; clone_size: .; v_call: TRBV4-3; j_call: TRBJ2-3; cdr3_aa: CASSQMQRSTDTQYF; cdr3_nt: TGCGCCAGCAGCCAAATGCAGCGGAGCACAGATACGCAGTATTTT
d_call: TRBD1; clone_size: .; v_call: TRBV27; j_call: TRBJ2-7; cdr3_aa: CASSPGQGWGDRGREQYF; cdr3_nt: TGTGCCAGCAGTCCAGGTCAGGGTTGGGGGGACAGGGGACGCGAGCAGTACTTC
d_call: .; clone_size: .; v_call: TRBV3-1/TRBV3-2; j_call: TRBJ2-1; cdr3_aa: CASSRSGFSYNEQFF; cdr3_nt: TGTGCCAGCAGCCGAAGCGGGTTCTCCTACAATGAGCAGTTCTTC
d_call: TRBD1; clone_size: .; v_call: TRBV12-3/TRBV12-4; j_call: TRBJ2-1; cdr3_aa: CASLNRDRNEQFF; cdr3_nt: TGTGCCAGCCTCAACCGGGACAGGAATGAGCAGTTCTTC
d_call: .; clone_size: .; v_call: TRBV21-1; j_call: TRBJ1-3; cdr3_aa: CASIPKGGTSGNTIYF; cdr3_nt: TGTGCCAGCATCCCAAAGGGGGGGACGTCCGGAAACACCATATATTTT
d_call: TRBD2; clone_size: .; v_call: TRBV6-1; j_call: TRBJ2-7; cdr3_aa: CASSSTGTSGTFNF; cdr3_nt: TGTGCCAGCAGTTCCACCGGGACTAGCGGTACGTTTAACTTC
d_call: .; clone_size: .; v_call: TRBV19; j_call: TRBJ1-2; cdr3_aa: CAPPGFNDCGYTF; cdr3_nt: TGTGCCCCGCCGGGTTTTAATGATTGTGGCTACACCTTC
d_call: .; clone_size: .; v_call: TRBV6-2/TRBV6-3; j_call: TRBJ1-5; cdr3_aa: CASTPWEGDQPQHF; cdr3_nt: TGTGCCAGCACCCCCTGGGAGGGGGATCAGCCCCAGCATTTT
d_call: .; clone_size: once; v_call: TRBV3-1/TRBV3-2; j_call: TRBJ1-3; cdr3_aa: CASSSADYRSSGNTIYF; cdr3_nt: TGTGCCAGCAGCTCGGCCGACTACAGGAGCTCTGGAAACACCATATATTTT
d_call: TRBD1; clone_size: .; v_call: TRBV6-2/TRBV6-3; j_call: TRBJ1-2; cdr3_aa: CASSWTGNYGYTF; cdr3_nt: TGTGCCAGCAGTTGGACAGGCAACTATGGCTACACCTTC
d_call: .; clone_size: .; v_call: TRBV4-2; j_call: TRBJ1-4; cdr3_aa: CASSHPGHEIKLFF; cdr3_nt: TGTGCCAGCAGCCATCCGGGACACGAGATAAAACTGTTTTTT
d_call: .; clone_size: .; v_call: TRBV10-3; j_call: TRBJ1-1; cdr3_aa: CAIRGAGANTEAFF; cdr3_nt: TGTGCCATCAGGGGTGCAGGGGCGAACACTGAAGCTTTCTTT
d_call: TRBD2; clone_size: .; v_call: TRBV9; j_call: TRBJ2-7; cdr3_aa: CASSVGSILAGLYEQYF; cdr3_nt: TGTGCCAGCAGCGTAGGGTCCATACTAGCGGGGCTATACGAGCAGTACTTC
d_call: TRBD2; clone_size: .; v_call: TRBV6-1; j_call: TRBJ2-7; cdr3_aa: CASSESLAGENEQYF; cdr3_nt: TGTGCCAGCAGTGAGAGTCTAGCGGGAGAGAACGAGCAGTACTTC
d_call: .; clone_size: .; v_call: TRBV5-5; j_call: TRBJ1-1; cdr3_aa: CASSLGAGTEAFF; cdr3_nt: TGTGCCAGCAGCTTGGGGGCGGGCACTGAAGCTTTCTTT
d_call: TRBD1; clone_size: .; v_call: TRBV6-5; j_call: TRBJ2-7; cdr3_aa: CASRTQGNEQYF; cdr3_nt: TGTGCCAGCAGAACACAGGGGAACGAGCAGTACTTC
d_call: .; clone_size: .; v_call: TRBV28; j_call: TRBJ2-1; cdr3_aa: CASSPIGRDYNEQFF; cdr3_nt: TGTGCCAGCAGTCCAATCGGGAGAGACTACAATGAGCAGTTCTTC
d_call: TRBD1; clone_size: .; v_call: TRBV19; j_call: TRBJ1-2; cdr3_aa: CASKGRGLYGYTF; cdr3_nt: TGTGCCAGTAAGGGCAGGGGGCTCTATGGCTACACCTTC
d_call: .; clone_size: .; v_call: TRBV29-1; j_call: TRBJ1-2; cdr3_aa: CSVELGAEYGYTF; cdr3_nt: TGCAGCGTTGAACTGGGGGCGGAATATGGCTACACCTTC
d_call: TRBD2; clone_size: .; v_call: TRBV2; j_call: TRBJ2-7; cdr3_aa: CASKREVYEQYF; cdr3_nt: TGTGCCAGCAAGCGGGAGGTCTACGAGCAGTACTTC